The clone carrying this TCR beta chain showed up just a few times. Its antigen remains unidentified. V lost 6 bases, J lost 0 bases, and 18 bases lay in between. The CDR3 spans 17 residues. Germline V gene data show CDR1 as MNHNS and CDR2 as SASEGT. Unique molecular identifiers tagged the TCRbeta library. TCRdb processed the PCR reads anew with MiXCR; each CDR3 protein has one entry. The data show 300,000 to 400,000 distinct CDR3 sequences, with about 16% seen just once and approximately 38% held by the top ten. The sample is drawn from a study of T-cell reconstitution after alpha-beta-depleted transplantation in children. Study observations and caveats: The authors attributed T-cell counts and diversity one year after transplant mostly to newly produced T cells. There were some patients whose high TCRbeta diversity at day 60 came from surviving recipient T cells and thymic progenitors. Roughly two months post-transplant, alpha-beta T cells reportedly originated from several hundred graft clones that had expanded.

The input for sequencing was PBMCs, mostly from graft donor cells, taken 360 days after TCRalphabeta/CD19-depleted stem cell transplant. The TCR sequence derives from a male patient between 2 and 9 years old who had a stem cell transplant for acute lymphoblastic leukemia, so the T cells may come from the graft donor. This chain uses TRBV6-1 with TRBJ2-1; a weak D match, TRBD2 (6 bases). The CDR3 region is CASSFRRDWSSYNEQFF. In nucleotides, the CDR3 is TGTGCCAGCAGCTTTCGCCGGGACTGGTCCTCCTACAATGAGCAGTTCTTC.